Described below is a single TCR beta chain sequence and its context. Sequencing used immunoSEQ multiplex PCR; TCRdb keeps in-frame clones, though not all of them. The table records 250,000 to 300,000 clones, 75% to 90% of them present only once. This entry comes from a study of blood T cell repertoires in COVID-19. The CDR3 is made up of 13 amino acids. V was clipped by 5 bases and J by 2 bases, with 10 bases between them. Sequenced input: peripheral blood. This TCR was recovered from a man aged 45-65 years with acute or convalescent COVID-19. The J gene is TRBJ2-7, the V gene TRBV12-3 or TRBV12-4; D is unclear. CDR3 region: CASSRSTPYEQYF. The DNA of the CDR3 is TGTGCCAGCAGTCGAAGCACTCCCTACGAGCAGTACTTC.